This entry concerns a single TCR beta chain. The specificity of this receptor is unknown. No much larger clone is present one base from it, and per-base qualities are unavailable. To demonstrate the VDJtools post-analysis software, TCR beta repertoires were profiled from the peripheral blood of some 12 young patients with multiple sclerosis. The patients with multiple sclerosis were children and adolescents between roughly 6 and 15 years of age. This entry is derived from a study of post-analysis software for immune sequencing data (dated by TCRdb to the mid-2010s). Study-wide context: Recorded disease courses included relapsing-remitting, secondary progressive and progressive-relapsing multiple sclerosis, with some patients lacking subtype annotation. The patient repertoires were set against about 12 previously published healthy control repertoires from donors whose ages ranged from about 6 to 27 years. A subset of samples was prepared in parallel using single-end sample barcoding, then pooled and co-amplified after Illumina adapter ligation.

CDR1 and CDR2 are read off the germline V gene as MNHEY and SVGAGI. The CDR3 starts with the cysteine, ends with the phenylalanine, and has 17 residues. The retained sequence is limited to the CDR3, 51 bases, with the frame set at the first base. Trimmed from V: 4 bases; trimmed from J: 2 bases; junction bases lacking a gene match: 11. The library was generated by PCR. TCRdb records Illumina HiSeq 2500 as the sequencer. To reduce PCR and sequencing biases, unique molecular identifiers were incorporated into the TCR beta cDNA libraries. Approximately 500,000 cDNA molecules were obtained for every 1 to 10 million input T cells, so each molecule roughly corresponded to one T cell. The same protocol used for the earlier healthy control dataset was applied to prepare and sequence the patient libraries. Samples belonging to the same batch were prepared together, multiplexed and sequenced on a shared HiSeq lane. Processing in the source paper ran as follows. MIGEC was used to process the raw barcoded reads, and molecular identifier groups with only a single read were discarded before consensus assembly and CDR3 extraction. Clonotype tables were post-analysed with VDJtools, normalizing diversity by down-sampling all datasets to the smallest sample size. In repertoire overlap clustering, CDR3 amino acid sequences, but not nucleotide sequences, were matched to correct batch-related cross-sample contamination. TCRdb reran the public reads through fastp at Q25 and MiXCR, keeping productive beta chains. Identical CDR3 protein sequences are pooled into one entry, listed with their most common genes and DNA. What appears here as the V and J calls and clone size reflects TCRdb's work, not the paper's. The sample table holds fewer than 850,000 distinct CDR3 sequences, of which around 42% were seen once. The ten biggest clones cover roughly 4.9% of the sample.

Overall results and qualifications from the work: Strong co-clustering of samples prepared in the same batch was shown by direct clustering with F measure, prompting a batch-effect correction. Roughly 5 TRBV segments, including TRBV5-6, TRBV5-1 and TRBV20-1, were significantly more frequent in patients than controls. Compared with controls, multiple sclerosis patients had significantly lower normalized Chao1 diversity, a finding suggesting substantial peripheral T-cell clonal expansion. The multiple sclerosis patient group was slightly younger than the control group.

Sequences were obtained from blood. This clonotype originated in a girl aged 10-17 years with multiple sclerosis. This chain joins TRBV6-5 to TRBJ2-7, with 10 middle bases fitting TRBD1. The DNA sequence is given as TGTGCCAGCAGTTCCCTAGGACCCGGGACAGGGGCCTACGAGCAGTACTTC. The encoded protein is CASSSLGPGTGAYEQYF.